The 5 T cell receptor beta chains below were found in one sample sequenced in a study of human T cells and chemical hapten exposure. Each CDR3 protein gets one entry after TCRdb re-called the RACE reads with MiXCR. The sample carries a few hundred thousand distinct CDR3 sequences, under 6.5% recorded once. The time point denotes: patch test 2, 6 weeks after DPC sensitization. Treatment noted: therapeutic diphenylcyclopropenone sensitization with weekly scalp DPC. The specimen was whole blood, collected in connection with sensitization to the hapten diphenylcyclopropenone (DPC). The origin of the receptors is a woman aged 18-29 years with alopecia areata. Some clones in this sample may be carry-over from other donors' samples.

This chain links TRBV21-1 with TRBJ2-7; the table assigns TRBD2, which was not confirmed against the DNA. TRBV21-1 is deemed a pseudogene. The CDR3 covers 15 residues. The CDR3 here is CASSSWDWRADEQYF. For the CDR3, the DNA is TGTGCCAGCAGCAGCTGGGACTGGAGGGCTGACGAGCAGTACTTC.

This clonotype has more than one count but fewer than ten. For the CDR3, the DNA is TGTGCCAGCTCACTCAATACAGGGAACAATCAGCCCCAGCATTTT. Residues: CASSLNTGNNQPQHF. V and J are TRBV18 and TRBJ1-5, with D possibly matching TRBD1 (6 bases). The V and J ends lost 4 bases and 3 bases respectively, with 13 bases between them. Germline V CDR1 and CDR2: KGHSH, LQKENI. This CDR3 is built from 15 residues.

This clonotype was counted many times. The rearrangement joins TRBV6-5 to TRBJ1-2, with a weak D call TRBD1 (5 bases). Germline CDR1 and CDR2: MNHEY and SVGAGI. The length of the CDR3 is 14 residues. V lost 6 bases to trimming and J lost 2 bases, with 13 bases between them. The CDR3 sequence is CASSPGGPNYGYTF. In DNA form, the CDR3 reads TGTGCCAGCAGCCCCGGGGGTCCGAACTATGGCTACACCTTC.

This clonotype showed up just a few times. This chain joins TRBV2 and TRBJ2-7; 9 positions match TRBD1. The CDR3 loop spans 12 amino acids. Germline V gene sequence: CDR1 SNHLY, CDR2 FYNNEI. Trimming removed 6 bases from V and 5 bases from J; junction bases left unmatched: 2. The CDR3 loop reads CASSRQGDEQYF. The CDR3 DNA reads as TGTGCCAGCAGCCGACAGGGGGACGAGCAGTACTTC.

In this sample, this clonotype turned up a few times. V and J are TRBV20-1 and TRBJ2-6; D is perhaps TRBD1 (5 bases). The CDR3 has 13 residues. The germline CDR1 and CDR2 sequences are DFQATT and SNEGSKA (reference sequence). Trimming shortened V by 5 bases and J by 3 bases, and 8 bases separated the two germline ends. The CDR3 nucleotides are TGCAGTGCTTTTCAGGGTGGGGCCAACGTCCTGACTTTC. It is translated as CSAFQGGANVLTF.